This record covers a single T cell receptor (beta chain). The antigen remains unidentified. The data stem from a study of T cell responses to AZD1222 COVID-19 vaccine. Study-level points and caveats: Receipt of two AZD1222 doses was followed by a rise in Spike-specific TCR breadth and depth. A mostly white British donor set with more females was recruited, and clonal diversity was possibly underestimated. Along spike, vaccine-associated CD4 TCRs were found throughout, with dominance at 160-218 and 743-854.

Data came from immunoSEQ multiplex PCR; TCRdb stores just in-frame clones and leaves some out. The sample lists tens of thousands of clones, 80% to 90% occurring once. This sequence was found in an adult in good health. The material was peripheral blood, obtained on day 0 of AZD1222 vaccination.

The CDR3 protein is CASSQEPSESYNEQFF. As DNA, the CDR3 is TGCGCCAGCAGCCAAGAACCTAGCGAGTCCTACAATGAGCAGTTCTTC. V and J are TRBV4-3 and TRBJ2-1; the D gene is possibly TRBD2 (6 bases). Germline V lookup: CDR1 LGHNA, CDR2 YSLEER. This CDR3 is built from 16 residues. Trimming took off 0 bases at V and 1 base at J, with 10 bases between the two ends.